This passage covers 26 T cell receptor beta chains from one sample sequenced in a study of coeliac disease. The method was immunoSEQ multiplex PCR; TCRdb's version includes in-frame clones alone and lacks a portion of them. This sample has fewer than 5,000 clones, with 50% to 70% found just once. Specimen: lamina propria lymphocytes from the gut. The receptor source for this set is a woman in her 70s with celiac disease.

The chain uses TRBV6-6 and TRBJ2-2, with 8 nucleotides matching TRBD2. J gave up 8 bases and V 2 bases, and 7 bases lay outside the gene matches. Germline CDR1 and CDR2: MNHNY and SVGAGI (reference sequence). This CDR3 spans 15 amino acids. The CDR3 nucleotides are TGTGCCAGCAGTTACGCTCCCCGGGGGGGAGGGGAGCTGTTTTTT. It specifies CASSYAPRGGGELFF.

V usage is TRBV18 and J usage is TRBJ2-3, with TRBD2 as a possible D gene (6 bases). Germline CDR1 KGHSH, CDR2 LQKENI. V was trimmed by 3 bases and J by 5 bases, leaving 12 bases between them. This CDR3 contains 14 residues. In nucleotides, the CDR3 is TGTGCCAGCTCACCTTCGGGGGAGGAAGATACGCAGTATTTT. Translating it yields CASSPSGEEDTQYF.

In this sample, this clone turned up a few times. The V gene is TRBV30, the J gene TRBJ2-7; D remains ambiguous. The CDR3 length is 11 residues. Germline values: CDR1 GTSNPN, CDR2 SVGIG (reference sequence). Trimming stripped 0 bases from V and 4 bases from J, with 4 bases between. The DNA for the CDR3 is TGTGCCTGGAGTGTTCAATACGAGCAGTACTTC. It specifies CAWSVQYEQYF.

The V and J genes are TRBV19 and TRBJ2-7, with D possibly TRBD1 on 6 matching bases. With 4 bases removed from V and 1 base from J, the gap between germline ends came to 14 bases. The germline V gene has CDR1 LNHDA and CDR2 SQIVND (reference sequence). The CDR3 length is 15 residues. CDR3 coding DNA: TGTGCCAGTAGTAGGCGACAGGACCTTTCCTACGAGCAGTACTTC. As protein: CASSRRQDLSYEQYF.

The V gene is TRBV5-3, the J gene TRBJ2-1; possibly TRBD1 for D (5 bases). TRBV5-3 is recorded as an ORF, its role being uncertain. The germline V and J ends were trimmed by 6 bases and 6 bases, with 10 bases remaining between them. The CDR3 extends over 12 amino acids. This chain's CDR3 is CARTRESNEQFF. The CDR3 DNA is TGTGCCAGAACCAGGGAAAGCAATGAGCAGTTCTTC.

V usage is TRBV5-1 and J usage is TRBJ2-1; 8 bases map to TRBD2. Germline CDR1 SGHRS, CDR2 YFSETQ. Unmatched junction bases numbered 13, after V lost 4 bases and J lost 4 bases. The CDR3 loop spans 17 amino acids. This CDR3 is CASSRPLKREIYNEQFF. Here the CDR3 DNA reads TGCGCCAGCAGCCGCCCCTTAAAGCGGGAGATTTACAATGAGCAGTTCTTC.

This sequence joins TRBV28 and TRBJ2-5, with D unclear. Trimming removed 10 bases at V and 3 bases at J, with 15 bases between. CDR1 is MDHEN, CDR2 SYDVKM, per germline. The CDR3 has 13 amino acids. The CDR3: CANSRPWEETQYF. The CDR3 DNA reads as TGTGCCAACTCCAGGCCCTGGGAAGAGACCCAGTACTTC.

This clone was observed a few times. CDR3 amino acids: CSVEAGADYYGYTF. The CDR3 DNA is TGCAGCGTTGAAGCAGGGGCCGACTACTATGGCTACACCTTC. This sequence joins TRBV29-1 and TRBJ1-2; tentative D call: TRBD1 (6 bases). Germline V gives CDR1 SQVTM, CDR2 ANQGSEA. Trimming shortened V by 1 base and J by 3 bases, and 12 bases separated the two germline ends. This CDR3 contains 14 residues.

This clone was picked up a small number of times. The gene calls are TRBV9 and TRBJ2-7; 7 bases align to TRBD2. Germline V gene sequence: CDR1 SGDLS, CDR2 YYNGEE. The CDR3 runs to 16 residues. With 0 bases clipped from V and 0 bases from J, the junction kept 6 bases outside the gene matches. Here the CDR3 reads CASSVGGGFSSYEQYF. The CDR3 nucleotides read TGTGCCAGCAGCGTAGGGGGGGGGTTCAGCTCCTACGAGCAGTACTTC.

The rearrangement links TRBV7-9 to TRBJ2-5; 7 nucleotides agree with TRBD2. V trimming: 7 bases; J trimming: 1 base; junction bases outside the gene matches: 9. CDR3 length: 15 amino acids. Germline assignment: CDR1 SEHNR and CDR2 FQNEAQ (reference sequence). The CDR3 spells CASITLSSGQETQYF. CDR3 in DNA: TGTGCCAGCATCACCCTCTCTAGCGGCCAAGAGACCCAGTACTTC. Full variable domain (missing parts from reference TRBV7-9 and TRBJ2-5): DTGVSQNPRHKITKRGQNVTFRCDPISEHNRLYWYRQTLGQGPEFLTYFQNEAQLEKSRLLSDRFSAERPKGSFSTLEIQRTEQGDSAMYLCASITLSSGQETQYFGPGTRLLVL.

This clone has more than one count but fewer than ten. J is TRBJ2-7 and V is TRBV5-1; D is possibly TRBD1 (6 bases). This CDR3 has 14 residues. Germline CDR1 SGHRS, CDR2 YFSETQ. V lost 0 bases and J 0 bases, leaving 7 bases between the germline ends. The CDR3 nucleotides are TGCGCCAGCAGCTTGGCGGACAGCTCCTACGAGCAGTACTTC. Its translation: CASSLADSSYEQYF.

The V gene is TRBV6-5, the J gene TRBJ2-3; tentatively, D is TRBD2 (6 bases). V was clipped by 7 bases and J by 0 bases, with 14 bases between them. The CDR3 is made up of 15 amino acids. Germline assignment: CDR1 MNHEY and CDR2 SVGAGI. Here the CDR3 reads CASMKVGTSTDTQYF. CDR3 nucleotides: TGTGCCAGCATGAAGGTCGGGACTAGCACAGATACGCAGTATTTT.

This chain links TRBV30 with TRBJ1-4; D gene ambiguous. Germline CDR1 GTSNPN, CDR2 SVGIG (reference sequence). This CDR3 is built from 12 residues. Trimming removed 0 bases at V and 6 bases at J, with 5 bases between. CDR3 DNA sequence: TGTGCCTGGAGTGTACTGGATGAAAAACTGTTTTTT. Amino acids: CAWSVLDEKLFF.

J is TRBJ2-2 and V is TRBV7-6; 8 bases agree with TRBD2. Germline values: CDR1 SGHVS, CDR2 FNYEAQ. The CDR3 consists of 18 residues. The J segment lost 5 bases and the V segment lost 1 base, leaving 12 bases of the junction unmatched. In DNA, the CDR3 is TGTGCCAGCAGCTTAGAACACCCGGGGGGGAGGAATACCGGGGAGCTGTTTTTT. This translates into CASSLEHPGGRNTGELFF.

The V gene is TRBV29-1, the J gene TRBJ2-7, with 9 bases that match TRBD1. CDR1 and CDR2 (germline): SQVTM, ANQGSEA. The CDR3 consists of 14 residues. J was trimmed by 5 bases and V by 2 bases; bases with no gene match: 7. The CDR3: CSVESTGGNNEQYF. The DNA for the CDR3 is TGCAGCGTTGAATCCACAGGGGGCAACAACGAGCAGTACTTC.

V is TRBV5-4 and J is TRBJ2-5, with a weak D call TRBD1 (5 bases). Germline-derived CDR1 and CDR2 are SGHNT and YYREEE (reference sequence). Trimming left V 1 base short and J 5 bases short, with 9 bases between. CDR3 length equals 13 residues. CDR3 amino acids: CASSLQGTETQYF. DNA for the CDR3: TGTGCCAGCAGCTTGCAGGGAACGGAGACCCAGTACTTC.

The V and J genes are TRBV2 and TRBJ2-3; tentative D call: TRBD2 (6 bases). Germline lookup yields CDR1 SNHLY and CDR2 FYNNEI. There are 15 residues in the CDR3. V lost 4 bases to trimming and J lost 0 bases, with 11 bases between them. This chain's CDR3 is CASSAGGASTDTQYF. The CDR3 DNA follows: TGTGCCAGCAGTGCTGGCGGGGCGAGCACAGATACGCAGTATTTT.

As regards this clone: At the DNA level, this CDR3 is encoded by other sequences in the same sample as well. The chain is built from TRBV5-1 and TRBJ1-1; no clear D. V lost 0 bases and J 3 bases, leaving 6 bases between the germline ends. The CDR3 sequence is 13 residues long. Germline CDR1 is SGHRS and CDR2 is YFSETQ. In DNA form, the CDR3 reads TGCGCCAGCAGCTTGGCCCCGGACACTGAAGCTTTCTTT. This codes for CASSLAPDTEAFF.

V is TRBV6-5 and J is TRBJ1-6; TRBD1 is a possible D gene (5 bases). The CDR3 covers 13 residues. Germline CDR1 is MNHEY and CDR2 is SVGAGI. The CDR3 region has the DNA TGTGCTGCGGGGGGCTCCTATAATTCACCCCTCCACTTT. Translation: CAAGGSYNSPLHF.

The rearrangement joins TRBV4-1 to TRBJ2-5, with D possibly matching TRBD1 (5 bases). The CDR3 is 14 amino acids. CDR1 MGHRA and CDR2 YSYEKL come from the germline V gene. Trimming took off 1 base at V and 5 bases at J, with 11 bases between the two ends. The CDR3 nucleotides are TGCGCCAGCAGCCAAGTAGGGGTGGGGGAGACCCAGTACTTC. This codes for CASSQVGVGETQYF.

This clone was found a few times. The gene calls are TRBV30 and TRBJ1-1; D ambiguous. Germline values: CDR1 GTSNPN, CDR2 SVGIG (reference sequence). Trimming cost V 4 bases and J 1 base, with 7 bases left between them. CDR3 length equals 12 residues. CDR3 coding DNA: TGTGCCTGGACCGCCGGGAACACTGAAGCTTTCTTT. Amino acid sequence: CAWTAGNTEAFF.

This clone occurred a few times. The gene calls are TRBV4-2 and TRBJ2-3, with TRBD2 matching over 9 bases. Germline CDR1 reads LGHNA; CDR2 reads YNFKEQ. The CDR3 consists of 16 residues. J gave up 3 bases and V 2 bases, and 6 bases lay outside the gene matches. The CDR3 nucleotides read TGTGCCAGCAGCCAACTGGCGGGGGGGGAGACAGATACGCAGTATTTT. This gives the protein CASSQLAGGETDTQYF.

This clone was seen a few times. The CDR3: CASSQRSGGSQEQFF. CDR3 coding DNA: TGTGCCAGCAGCCAGAGGAGCGGGGGATCACAGGAGCAGTTCTTC. V is TRBV4-2 and J is TRBJ2-1, with 8 bases fitting TRBD2. This CDR3 comprises 15 residues. The V segment lost 3 bases and the J segment 10 bases; nucleotides outside the gene matches: 11. Germline loops: CDR1 LGHNA, CDR2 YNFKEQ.

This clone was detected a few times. This CDR3 reads CASSVQGSETQYF. In nucleotides, the CDR3 is TGTGCCAGCAGCGTACAGGGATCAGAGACCCAGTACTTC. The gene calls are TRBV9 and TRBJ2-5; a weak D match, TRBD1 (5 bases). CDR1 and CDR2 from the germline V gene are SGDLS and YYNGEE. CDR3 size: 13 residues. With 1 base removed from V and 4 bases from J, the gap between germline ends came to 8 bases. The complete variable domain, with remaining parts taken from reference TRBV9 and TRBJ2-5, reads DSGVTQTPKHLITATGQRVTLRCSPRSGDLSVYWYQQSLDQGLQFLIQYYNGEERAKGNILERFSAQQFPDLHSELNLSSLELGDSALYFCASSVQGSETQYFGPGTRLLVL.

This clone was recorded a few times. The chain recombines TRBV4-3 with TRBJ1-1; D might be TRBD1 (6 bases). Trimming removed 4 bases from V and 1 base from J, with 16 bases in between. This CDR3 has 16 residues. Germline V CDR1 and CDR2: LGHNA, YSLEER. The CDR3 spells CASSRQAQRQNTEAFF. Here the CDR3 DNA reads TGCGCCAGCAGCCGACAGGCACAGAGGCAGAACACTGAAGCTTTCTTT.

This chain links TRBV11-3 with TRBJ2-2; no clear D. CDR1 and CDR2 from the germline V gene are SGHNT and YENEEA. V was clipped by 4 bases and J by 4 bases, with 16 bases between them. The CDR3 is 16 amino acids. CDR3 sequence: CASSSSPVGSTGELFF. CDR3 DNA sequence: TGTGCCAGCAGCTCTTCCCCGGTGGGCTCCACCGGGGAGCTGTTTTTT.